This paragraph covers one TCR beta chain sequence. Its antigen is unknown. The CDR3 is 14 residues long. Trimming removed 3 bases at V and 5 bases at J, with 13 bases between. CDR1 MGHRA and CDR2 YSYEKL come from the germline V gene. These data come from a study of cytomegalovirus exposure and HLA in healthy donors. The PCR used 60 Vbeta and 13 Jbeta primers. Assay: immunoSEQ multiplex PCR; the TCRdb copy retains only in-frame clones and omits some. The table lists 130,000 to 150,000 clones, about 80% of them singletons, with 2.5% to 3% in the top ten. Overall study findings and caveats: A missense DCLRE1C variant was associated with V- and J-gene trimming of TCR beta chains in a later analysis, and an independent cohort replicated the association.

The receptor was isolated from a female donor in good health and CMV-seronegative. Sequencing input: PBMCs. V usage is TRBV4-1 and J usage is TRBJ2-5; TRBD2 might be the D (6 bases). This CDR3 is CASSQKLAQETQYF. The CDR3 DNA reads as TGCGCCAGCAGCCAGAAACTAGCCCAGGAGACCCAGTACTTC.